This T cell receptor beta chain comes out of a study of shared clonotypes between healthy human individuals. Findings and caveats of the study: Sequencing depth was predicted to influence how clonotypes are shared among donors.

Naive CD8 cells were CD45RO-negative, positively selected for CCR7, excluding terminally differentiated effector memory CD45RA+ cells. Every donor, a Caucasian adult, lived in Nashville, Tennessee. Looked up from germline, CDR1 is SQVTM and CDR2 is ANQGSEA. Trimming stripped 0 bases from V and 7 bases from J, with 28 bases between. The CDR3 is 18 amino acids. Only in-frame clones appear in the TCRdb table, and some are missing; sequencing was by immunoSEQ multiplex PCR. The table includes around 560,000 clones, approximately 95% detected once. About this clone itself: Antigen: not known.

This chain links TRBV29-1 with TRBJ2-7, with D possibly TRBD2 on 5 matching bases. The specimen sequenced was naive CD8+ T cells sorted from blood. This sequence originates from a woman aged 25 to 39 in good health. The chain's CDR3 is CSVEELLPGRVTPGEQYF. The CDR3 region has the DNA TGCAGCGTTGAAGAACTCCTTCCCGGACGGGTAACCCCGGGGGAGCAGTACTTC.